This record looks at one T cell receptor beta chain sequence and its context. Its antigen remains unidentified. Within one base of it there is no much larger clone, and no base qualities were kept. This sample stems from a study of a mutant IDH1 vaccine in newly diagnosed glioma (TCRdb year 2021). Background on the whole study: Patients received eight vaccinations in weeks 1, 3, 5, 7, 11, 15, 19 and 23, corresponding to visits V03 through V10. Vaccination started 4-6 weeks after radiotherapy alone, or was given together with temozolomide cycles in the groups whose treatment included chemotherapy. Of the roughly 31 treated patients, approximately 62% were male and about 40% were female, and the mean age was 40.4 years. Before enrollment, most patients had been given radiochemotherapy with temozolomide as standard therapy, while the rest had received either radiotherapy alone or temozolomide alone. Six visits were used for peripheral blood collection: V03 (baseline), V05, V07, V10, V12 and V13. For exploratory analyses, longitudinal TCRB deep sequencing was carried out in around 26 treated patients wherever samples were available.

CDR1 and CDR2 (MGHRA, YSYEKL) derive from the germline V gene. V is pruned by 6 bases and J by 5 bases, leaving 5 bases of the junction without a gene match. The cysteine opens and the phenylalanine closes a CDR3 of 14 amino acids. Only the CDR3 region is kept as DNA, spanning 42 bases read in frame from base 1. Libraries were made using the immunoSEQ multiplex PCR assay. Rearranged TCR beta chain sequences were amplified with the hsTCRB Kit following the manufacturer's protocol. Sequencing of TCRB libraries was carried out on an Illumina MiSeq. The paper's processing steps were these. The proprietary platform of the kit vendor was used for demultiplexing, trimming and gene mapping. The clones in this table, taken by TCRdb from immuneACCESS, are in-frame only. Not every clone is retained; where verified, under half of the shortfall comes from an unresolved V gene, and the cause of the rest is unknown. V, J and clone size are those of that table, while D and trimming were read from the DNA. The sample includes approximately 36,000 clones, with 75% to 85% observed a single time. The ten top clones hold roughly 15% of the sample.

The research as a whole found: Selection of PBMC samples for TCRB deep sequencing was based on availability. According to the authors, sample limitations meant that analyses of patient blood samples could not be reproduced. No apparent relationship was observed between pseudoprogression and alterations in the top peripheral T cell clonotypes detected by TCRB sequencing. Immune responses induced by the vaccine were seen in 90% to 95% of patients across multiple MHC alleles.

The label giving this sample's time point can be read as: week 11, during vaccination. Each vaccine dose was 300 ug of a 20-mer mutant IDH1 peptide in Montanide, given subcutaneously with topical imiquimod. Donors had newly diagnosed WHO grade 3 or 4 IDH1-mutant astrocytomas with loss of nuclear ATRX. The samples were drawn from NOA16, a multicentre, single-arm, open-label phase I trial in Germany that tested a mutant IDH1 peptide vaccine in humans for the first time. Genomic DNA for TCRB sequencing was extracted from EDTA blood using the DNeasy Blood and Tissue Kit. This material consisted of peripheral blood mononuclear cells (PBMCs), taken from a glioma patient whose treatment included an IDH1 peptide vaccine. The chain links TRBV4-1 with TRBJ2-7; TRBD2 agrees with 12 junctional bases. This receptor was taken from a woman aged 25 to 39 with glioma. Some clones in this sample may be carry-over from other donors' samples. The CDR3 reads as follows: CASSPTSGRHEQYF. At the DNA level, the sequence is TGCGCCAGCAGTCCGACTAGCGGGAGACACGAGCAGTACTTC.